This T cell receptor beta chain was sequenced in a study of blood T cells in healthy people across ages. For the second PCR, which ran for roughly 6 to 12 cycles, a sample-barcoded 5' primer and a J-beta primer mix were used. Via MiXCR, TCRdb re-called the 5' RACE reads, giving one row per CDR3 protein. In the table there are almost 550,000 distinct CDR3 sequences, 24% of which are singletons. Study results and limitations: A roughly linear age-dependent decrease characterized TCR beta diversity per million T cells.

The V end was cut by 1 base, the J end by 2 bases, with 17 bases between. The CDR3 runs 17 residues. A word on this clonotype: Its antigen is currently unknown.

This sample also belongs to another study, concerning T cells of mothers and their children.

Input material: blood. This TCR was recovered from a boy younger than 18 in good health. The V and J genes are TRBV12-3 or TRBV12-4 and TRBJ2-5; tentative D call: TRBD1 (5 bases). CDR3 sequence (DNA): TGTGCCAGCAGTTTAGGCCGGCGGACAATACGACAAGAGACCCAGTACTTC. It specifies CASSLGRRTIRQETQYF.